The present TCR beta chain was sequenced within a study of shared clonotypes between healthy human individuals (dated by TCRdb to 2020 to 2021). Regarding the research as a whole: A couple of women and a few men aged 18 to 49 years were included in the cohort. Libraries were prepared and TCR repertoires were sequenced by different laboratories using diverse techniques, in order to increase sequencing depth and limit assay-specific biases. Per donor, leukapheresis produced somewhere between about 0.8 and 9 billion PBMCs. The study deeply sequenced blood TCR repertoires of five healthy adults to estimate repertoire size and the extent of clonotype sharing between individuals. For each donor, CD4 naive and CD4 memory were each given three plates, CD8 naive was given two plates, and CD8 memory was given one plate.

Using the deep immunoSEQ assay, multiplex PCR amplified TCR CDR3 regions from genomic DNA. Extracted genomic DNA from each cell subset was spread evenly across all wells of several immunoSEQ 96-well plates, with each plate serving as a replicate. For sorted subsets, around 0.2 ug genomic DNA, equal to tens of thousands of T cell genomes, was loaded into each replicate PCR. The purified libraries were quantified using a Qubit 3.0 fluorometer, sized with a Bioanalyzer 2100, and then quantified again using the KAPA Library Quantification kit. Every immunoSEQ 96-well plate was sequenced on a dedicated single-read 150-cycle Illumina NextSeq 550 flow cell. The authors' pipeline ran thus. Because the immunoSEQ output held only junctional sequences and lacked quality scores, the filtering could not match the filtering applied to full-length reads. To assign V/J genes and CDR3, sequences were annotated against IMGT germline references using PyIR, a Python wrapper for IgBLAST v1.9. Reads were filtered out if the reads had weak V/J assignments (E-value above 1e-6), no CDR3, stop codons, out-of-frame junctions, or ambiguous translated residues. V3J clonotypes were defined by identical inferred V gene, J gene, and CDR3 amino acid sequence. Percentage overlap between repertoires was computed as shared unique clonotypes divided by the size of the smaller repertoire. Repertoire richness was assessed with RTK rarefaction, the Chao1 estimator, and Recon v2.1 estimates of unobserved clonotypes. OLGA was used to compute generation probabilities for all TCRbeta clonotypes that the gDNA method yielded from a few donors. Not all clones reach the TCRdb copy of this immuneACCESS table, which keeps in-frame sequences only. Checked studies attribute under half of the gap to unresolved V genes and leave the rest unexplained. The DNA was the basis for D and trimming; V, J and clone size are from that table. This sample is represented by hundreds of thousands of clones; about 96% of them were singletons. The ten largest clones take up roughly 0.1% of the sample.

With regard to this clone: This clone's antigen is unknown. No much larger clone exists at a distance of one base, and base qualities are not known.

CD8 naive samples were obtained by positive selection for CCR7 among CD45RO-negative cells, yielding a CD45RA+CCR7+ population from which TemRA cells were excluded. The donors were healthy, HIV-negative adults who had no recently reported acute infections or vaccinations. Only Caucasian adults living in Nashville, Tennessee, USA were represented among the donors. Blood was obtained by leukapheresis, after which PBMCs were separated by Ficoll-Histopaque density gradient centrifugation and cryopreserved in liquid nitrogen vapor phase. Analytical flow cytometry was used to check the purity and quantity of every magnetically sorted T cell population. Genomic DNA was isolated from every sorted fraction and measured by UV absorbance on a Nanodrop 2000c. V loses 3 bases, J loses 2 bases, and the germline ends lie 10 bases apart. The germline V gene provides CDR1 SNHLY and CDR2 FYNNEI. From the cysteine through the phenylalanine, the CDR3 covers 14 amino acids. Kept here is only the CDR3 DNA, which spans 42 bases and is read in frame from base 1.

Broad study findings and their caveats: Based on pairwise subsampling, the degree of clonotype sharing among donors was expected to be affected by sequencing depth. Rarefaction of sorted-subset datasets indicated incomplete sequencing despite the large sequencing depth. Larger estimated clonotype richness was generally found for naive subsets than for memory subsets. Sampling was restricted to blood, and TCR repertoires in tissues likely differ from the TCR repertoires found in blood. Higher generation probabilities were observed for clonotypes shared by all four sorted-subset donors than for non-shared clonotypes. The genetic and exposure-history diversity represented was limited by the small number of donors. Across a handful of donors, approximately 5% of naive CD4, 3% to 4% of naive CD8, 2.3% of memory CD4, and approximately 0.4% of memory CD8 clonotypes were shared.

Sequencing was carried out using naive CD8+ T cells sorted from blood. The cell subset or site label here, explained by the study, means: CD45RA+CCR7+. The chain employs TRBV2 and TRBJ1-1; the D gene is unclear. The sequence was obtained from a woman aged 25 to 39 in good health. CDR3 loop: CASSEREGNTEAFF. The DNA sequence follows: TGTGCCAGCAGTGAGCGGGAAGGCAACACTGAAGCTTTCTTT. The full variable domain, with segments outside the CDR3 supplied by the reference TRBV2 and TRBJ1-1 proteins, appears as EPEVTQTPSHQVTQMGQEVILRCVPISNHLYFYWYRQILGQKVEFLVSFYNNEISEKSEIFDDQFSVERPDGSNFTLKIRSTKLEDSAMYFCASSEREGNTEAFFGQGTRLTVV.